This T cell receptor (beta chain) was found in a study of blood T cell repertoires in COVID-19. Only in-frame clones appear in the TCRdb table, and some are missing; sequencing was by immunoSEQ multiplex PCR. The table records 95,000 to 150,000 clones, approximately 90% of them present only once. The CDR3 extends over 17 amino acids. Germline loops: CDR1 SEHNR, CDR2 FQNEAQ (reference sequence). J lost 4 bases, V lost 0 bases, and 8 bases had no gene match. The chain is built from TRBV7-9 and TRBJ2-2; TRBD1 matches at 7 bases. The clonotype comes from a man aged 65 to 85 with active or convalescent COVID-19. Sample: peripheral blood. The CDR3 loop is CASSLAGRQGTTGELFF. As DNA, the CDR3 is TGTGCCAGCAGCTTAGCGGGGAGACAGGGAACCACCGGGGAGCTGTTTTTT.